This TCR beta chain was recorded in a study of human T cells and chemical hapten exposure. Whole-study context: Readings were taken at 6 days from patch tests that had applied 0.01% DPC to the upper back. Alopecia areata, totalis or universalis affected patients, mainly female.

There are a few counts of this clonotype. The CDR3 is 16 residues long. From germline, CDR1 is SNHLY and CDR2 FYNNEI. Trimming cost V 5 bases and J 4 bases; bases outside gene matches: 11. TCRdb called the RACE reads again in MiXCR, with one record for every CDR3 protein. The table has approximately 350,000 distinct CDR3 sequences, approximately 6.9% seen once. Time point denoted: patch test 1, 2 weeks after DPC sensitization. Stated treatment: therapeutic diphenylcyclopropenone sensitization with weekly scalp DPC. Specimen: whole blood, collected in connection with sensitization to the hapten diphenylcyclopropenone (DPC). The genes are TRBV2 and TRBJ1-3; 7 bases agree with TRBD1. The origin of this receptor is a woman aged 18-29 years with alopecia areata. Some clones in this sample may be carry-over from other donors' samples. The CDR3 DNA sequence: TGTGCCAGCAGTCCCCCGGGACAGCGGGCGGGAAACACCATATATTTT. Its protein is CASSPPGQRAGNTIYF.